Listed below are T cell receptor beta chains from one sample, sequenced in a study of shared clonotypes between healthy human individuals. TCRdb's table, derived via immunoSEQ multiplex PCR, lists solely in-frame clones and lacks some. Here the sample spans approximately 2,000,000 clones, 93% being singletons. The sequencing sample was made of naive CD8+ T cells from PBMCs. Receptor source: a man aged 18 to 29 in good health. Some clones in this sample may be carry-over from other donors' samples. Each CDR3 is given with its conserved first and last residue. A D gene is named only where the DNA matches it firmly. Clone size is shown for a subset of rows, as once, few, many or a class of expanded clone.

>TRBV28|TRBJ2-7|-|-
CASSPTGTPSYEQYF
TGTGCCAGCAGCCCAACCGGGACACCCTCCTACGAGCAGTACTTC
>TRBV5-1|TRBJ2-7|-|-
CASSSTSGYSYEQYF
TGCGCCAGCAGCTCCACAAGCGGATACTCCTACGAGCAGTACTTC
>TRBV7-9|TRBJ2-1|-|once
CASSRVGIVPNEQFF
TGTGCCAGCAGCCGCGTTGGTATTGTTCCCAATGAGCAGTTCTTC
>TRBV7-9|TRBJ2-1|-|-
CASSLFQNEQFF
TGTGCCAGCAGCTTGTTCCAGAATGAGCAGTTCTTC
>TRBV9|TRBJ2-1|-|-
CASSGRLSSYNEQFF
TGTGCCAGTTCCGGGCGGTTAAGCTCCTACAATGAGCAGTTCTTC
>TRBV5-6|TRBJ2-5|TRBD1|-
CASSPSGTGVETQYF
TGTGCCAGCAGCCCCTCTGGGACAGGGGTGGAGACCCAGTACTTC
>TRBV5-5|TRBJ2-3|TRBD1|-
CASSLWDRVADTQYF
TGTGCCAGCAGCTTGTGGGACAGGGTGGCAGATACGCAGTATTTT
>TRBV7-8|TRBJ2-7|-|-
CASSLAVGSKGYEQYF
TGTGCCAGCAGCTTAGCGGTTGGATCAAAGGGCTACGAGCAGTACTTC
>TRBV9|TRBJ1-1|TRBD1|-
CASSVDRDPEAFF
TGTGCCAGCAGCGTGGACAGGGATCCTGAAGCTTTCTTT
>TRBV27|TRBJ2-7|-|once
CASSFLGNEQYF
TGTGCCAGCAGTTTTCTAGGTAACGAGCAGTACTTC
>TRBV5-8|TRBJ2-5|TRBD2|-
CASSLGLAGDTQETQYF
TGTGCCAGCAGCTTGGGCCTAGCGGGAGACACCCAAGAGACCCAGTACTTC
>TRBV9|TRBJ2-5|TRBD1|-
CASSVAGGLTETQYF
TGTGCCAGCAGCGTAGCAGGGGGTTTAACGGAGACCCAGTACTTC
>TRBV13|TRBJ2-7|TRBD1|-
CASSLYTGGPYEQYF
TGTGCCAGCAGCTTATACACAGGGGGCCCCTACGAGCAGTACTTC
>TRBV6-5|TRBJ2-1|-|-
CASSPLGAFDEQFF
TGTGCCAGCAGCCCCCTGGGGGCTTTCGATGAGCAGTTCTTC
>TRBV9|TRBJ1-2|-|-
CASSVAEGYGYTF
TGTGCCAGCAGCGTAGCCGAGGGCTATGGCTACACCTTC
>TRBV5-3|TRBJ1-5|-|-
CARSQDQPQHF
TGTGCCAGAAGCCAAGATCAGCCCCAGCATTTT
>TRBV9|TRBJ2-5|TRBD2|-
CASSVTSGAGETQYF
TGTGCCAGCAGCGTGACTAGCGGAGCGGGAGAGACCCAGTACTTC
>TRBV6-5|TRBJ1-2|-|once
CASSPMGGLSGYTF
TGTGCCAGCAGCCCTATGGGGGGGCTGAGCGGCTACACCTTC
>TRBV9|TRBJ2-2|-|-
CASSGRSPNTGELFF
TGTGCCAGCAGCGGAAGGAGCCCAAACACCGGGGAGCTGTTTTTT
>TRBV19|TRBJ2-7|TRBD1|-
CASRRPGQGSEQYF
TGTGCCAGTCGAAGGCCGGGACAGGGGAGCGAGCAGTACTTC
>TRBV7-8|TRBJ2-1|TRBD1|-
CASSPTGIDYNEQFF
TGTGCCAGCAGCCCGACAGGGATTGACTACAATGAGCAGTTCTTC
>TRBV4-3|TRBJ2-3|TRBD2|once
CASSPRHRGEGLTDTQYF
TGCGCCAGCAGCCCCCGTCACCGAGGGGAGGGCCTGACAGATACGCAGTATTTT
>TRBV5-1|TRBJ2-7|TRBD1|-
CASSLGDRGPYEQYF
TGCGCCAGCAGCTTGGGGGACAGGGGCCCTTACGAGCAGTACTTC
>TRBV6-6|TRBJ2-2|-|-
CASSYAPGELFF
TGTGCCAGCAGTTATGCCCCCGGGGAGCTGTTTTTT
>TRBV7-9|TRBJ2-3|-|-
CASSLGGLRDTQYF
TGTGCCAGCAGCTTAGGGGGCCTCAGGGATACGCAGTATTTT
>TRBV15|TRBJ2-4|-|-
CATSRDLGQHEAKNIQYF
TGTGCCACCAGCAGAGATCTCGGACAGCATGAAGCCAAAAACATTCAGTACTTC
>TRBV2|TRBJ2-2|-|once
CASSGRGMGTGELFF
TGTGCCAGCTCGGGCAGGGGAATGGGCACCGGGGAGCTGTTTTTT
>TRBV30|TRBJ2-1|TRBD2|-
CAWSEQAGDGRNEQFF
TGTGCCTGGAGTGAGCAAGCGGGAGACGGACGAAATGAGCAGTTCTTC
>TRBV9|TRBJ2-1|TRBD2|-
CASSVDSAGYYNEQFF
TGTGCCAGCAGCGTAGACTCAGCGGGATATTACAATGAGCAGTTCTTC
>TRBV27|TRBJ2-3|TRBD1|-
CATSRDRVTDTQYF
TGTGCCACCTCCCGGGACAGGGTAACAGATACGCAGTATTTT
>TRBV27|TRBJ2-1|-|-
CASSLLARNEQFF
TGTGCCAGCAGTTTGTTAGCTCGCAATGAGCAGTTCTTC
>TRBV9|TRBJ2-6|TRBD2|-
CASSEPYPSGSAGANVLTF
TGTGCCAGCAGCGAACCTTACCCTAGCGGGAGTGCTGGGGCCAACGTCCTGACTTTC
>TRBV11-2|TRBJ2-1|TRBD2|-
CASSFRGAGDGNEQFF
TGTGCCAGCAGCTTCCGGGGAGCGGGAGATGGGAATGAGCAGTTCTTC
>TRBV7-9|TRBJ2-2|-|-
CASSPLLTGELFF
TGTGCCAGCAGCCCACTCCTCACCGGGGAGCTGTTTTTT
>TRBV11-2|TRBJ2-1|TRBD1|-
CASSLGPDRAYNEQFF
TGTGCCAGCAGCTTAGGTCCGGACAGGGCCTACAATGAGCAGTTCTTC
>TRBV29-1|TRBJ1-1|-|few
CSVEMNTEAFF
TGCAGCGTTGAGATGAACACTGAAGCTTTCTTT
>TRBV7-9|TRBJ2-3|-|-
CASSTDTQYF
TGTGCCAGCAGCACAGATACGCAGTATTTT
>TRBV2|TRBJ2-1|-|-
CASSPSFYNEQFF
TGTGCCAGCAGCCCAAGCTTCTACAATGAGCAGTTCTTC
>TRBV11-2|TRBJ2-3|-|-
CASSSLHRDTDTQYF
TGTGCCAGCAGCTCACTTCACAGGGACACAGATACGCAGTATTTT